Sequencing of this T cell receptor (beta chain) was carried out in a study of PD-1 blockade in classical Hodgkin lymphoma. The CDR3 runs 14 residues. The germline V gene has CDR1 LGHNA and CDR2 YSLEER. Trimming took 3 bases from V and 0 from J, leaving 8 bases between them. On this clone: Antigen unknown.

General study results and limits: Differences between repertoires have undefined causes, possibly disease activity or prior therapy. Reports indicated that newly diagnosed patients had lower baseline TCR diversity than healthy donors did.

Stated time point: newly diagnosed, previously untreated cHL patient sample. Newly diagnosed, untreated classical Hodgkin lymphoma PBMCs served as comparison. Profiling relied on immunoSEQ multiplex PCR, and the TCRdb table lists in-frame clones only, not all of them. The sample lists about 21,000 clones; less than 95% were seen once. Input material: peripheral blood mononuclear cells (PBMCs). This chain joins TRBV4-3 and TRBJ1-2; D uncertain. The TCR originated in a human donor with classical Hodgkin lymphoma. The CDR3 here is CASSHETPNYGYTF. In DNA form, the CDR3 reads TGCGCCAGCAGCCACGAAACTCCTAACTATGGCTACACCTTC.